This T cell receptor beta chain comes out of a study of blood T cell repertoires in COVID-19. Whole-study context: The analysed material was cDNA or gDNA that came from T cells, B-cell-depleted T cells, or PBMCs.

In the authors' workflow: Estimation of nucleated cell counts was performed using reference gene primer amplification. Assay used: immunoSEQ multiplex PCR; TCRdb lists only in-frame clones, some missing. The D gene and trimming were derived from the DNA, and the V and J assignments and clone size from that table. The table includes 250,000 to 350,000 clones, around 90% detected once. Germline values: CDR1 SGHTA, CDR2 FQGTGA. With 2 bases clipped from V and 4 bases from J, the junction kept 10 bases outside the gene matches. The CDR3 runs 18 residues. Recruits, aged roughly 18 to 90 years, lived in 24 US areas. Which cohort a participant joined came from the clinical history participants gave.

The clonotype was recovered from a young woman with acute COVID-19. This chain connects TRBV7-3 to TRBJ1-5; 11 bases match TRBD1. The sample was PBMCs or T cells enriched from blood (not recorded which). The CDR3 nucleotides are TGTGCCAGCAGCTTAGGGACAGGGGGAAAAATCCGGAATCAGCCCCAGCATTTT. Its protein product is CASSLGTGGKIRNQPQHF.